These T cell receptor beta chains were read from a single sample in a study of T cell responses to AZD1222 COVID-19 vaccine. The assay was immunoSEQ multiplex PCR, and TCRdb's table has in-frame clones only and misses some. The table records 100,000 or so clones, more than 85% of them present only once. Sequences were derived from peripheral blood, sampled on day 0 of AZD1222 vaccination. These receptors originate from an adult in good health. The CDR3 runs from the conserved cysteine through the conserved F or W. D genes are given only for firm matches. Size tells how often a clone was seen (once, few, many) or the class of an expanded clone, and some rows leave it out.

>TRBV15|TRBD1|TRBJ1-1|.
CATSSGVGQGDTEAFF
TGTGCCACCAGCAGTGGGGTGGGACAGGGGGACACTGAAGCTTTCTTT
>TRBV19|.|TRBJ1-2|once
CASSIGGYTF
TGTGCCAGTAGTATAGGTGGCTACACCTTC
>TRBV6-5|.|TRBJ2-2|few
CASPASANTGELFF
TGTGCCAGTCCAGCCAGCGCGAACACCGGGGAGCTGTTTTTT
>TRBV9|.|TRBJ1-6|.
CASNQGRNSPLHF
TGTGCCAGCAACCAGGGACGGAATTCACCCCTCCACTTT
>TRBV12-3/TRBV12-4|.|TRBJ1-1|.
CASRRWNTEAFF
TGTGCCAGCCGGAGGTGGAACACTGAAGCTTTCTTT
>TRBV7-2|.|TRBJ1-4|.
CASSADSAKNEKLFF
TGTGCCAGCAGCGCGGACTCCGCCAAAAATGAAAAACTGTTTTTT
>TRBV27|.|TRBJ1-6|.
CASTGGNYNSPLHF
TGTGCCAGCACGGGGGGTAACTATAATTCACCCCTCCACTTT
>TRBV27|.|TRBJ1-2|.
CASSLSAGIYGYTF
TGTGCCAGCAGTTTAAGCGCAGGGATCTATGGCTACACCTTC
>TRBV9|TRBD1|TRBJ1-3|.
CASSGAQGSGNTIYF
TGTGCCAGCAGCGGAGCACAGGGGTCTGGAAACACCATATATTTT
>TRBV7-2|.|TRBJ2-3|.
CASSPDRSTDTQYF
TGTGCCAGCAGCCCTGACAGAAGCACAGATACGCAGTATTTT
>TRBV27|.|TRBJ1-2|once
CASRPRADYGYTF
TGTGCCAGCAGACCCAGGGCGGACTATGGCTACACCTTC
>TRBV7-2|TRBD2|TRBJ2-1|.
CASSPRLAGVGGEQFF
TGTGCCAGCAGCCCGAGACTAGCGGGAGTGGGGGGTGAGCAGTTCTTC
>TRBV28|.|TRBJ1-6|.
CASLSNEGYNSPLHF
TGTGCCAGCCTTTCAAACGAAGGTTATAATTCACCCCTCCACTTT
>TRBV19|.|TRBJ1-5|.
CASLNEQYENQPQHF
TGTGCCAGCCTTAATGAACAGTACGAGAATCAGCCCCAGCATTTT
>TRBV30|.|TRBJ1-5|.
CAWSEVPSNQPQHF
TGTGCCTGGAGTGAGGTTCCGAGCAATCAGCCCCAGCATTTT
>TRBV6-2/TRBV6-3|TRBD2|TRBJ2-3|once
CASSFGTSGSTDTQYF
TGTGCCAGCAGTTTCGGGACTAGCGGAAGCACAGATACGCAGTATTTT
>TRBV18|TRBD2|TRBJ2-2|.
CASSPTGLAGIDSGELFF
TGTGCCAGCTCACCAACGGGACTAGCGGGAATCGATTCCGGGGAGCTGTTTTTT
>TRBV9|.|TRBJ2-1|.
CASSAVDLASSEQFF
TGTGCCAGCAGCGCGGTGGACCTAGCATCATCTGAGCAGTTCTTC
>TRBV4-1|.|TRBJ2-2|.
CASSQVATTGELFF
TGCGCCAGCAGCCAAGTTGCCACCACCGGGGAGCTGTTTTTT
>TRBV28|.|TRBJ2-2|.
CASRTTGWETGELFF
TGTGCCAGCAGAACTACAGGGTGGGAGACCGGGGAGCTGTTTTTT
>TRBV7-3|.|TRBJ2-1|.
CASSLRSSYNEQFF
TGTGCCAGCAGCTTACGGAGCTCCTACAATGAGCAGTTCTTC
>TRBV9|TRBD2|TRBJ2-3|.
CASSVGDYPTDTQYF
TGTGCCAGCAGCGTGGGGGACTATCCCACAGATACGCAGTATTTT
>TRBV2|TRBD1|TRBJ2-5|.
CASSVRTGVGETQYF
TGTGCCAGCAGTGTGCGGACAGGGGTAGGAGAGACCCAGTACTTC
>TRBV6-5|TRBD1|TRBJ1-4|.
CASQGLRGHEKLFF
TGTGCCAGTCAAGGACTCAGGGGGCATGAAAAACTGTTTTTT